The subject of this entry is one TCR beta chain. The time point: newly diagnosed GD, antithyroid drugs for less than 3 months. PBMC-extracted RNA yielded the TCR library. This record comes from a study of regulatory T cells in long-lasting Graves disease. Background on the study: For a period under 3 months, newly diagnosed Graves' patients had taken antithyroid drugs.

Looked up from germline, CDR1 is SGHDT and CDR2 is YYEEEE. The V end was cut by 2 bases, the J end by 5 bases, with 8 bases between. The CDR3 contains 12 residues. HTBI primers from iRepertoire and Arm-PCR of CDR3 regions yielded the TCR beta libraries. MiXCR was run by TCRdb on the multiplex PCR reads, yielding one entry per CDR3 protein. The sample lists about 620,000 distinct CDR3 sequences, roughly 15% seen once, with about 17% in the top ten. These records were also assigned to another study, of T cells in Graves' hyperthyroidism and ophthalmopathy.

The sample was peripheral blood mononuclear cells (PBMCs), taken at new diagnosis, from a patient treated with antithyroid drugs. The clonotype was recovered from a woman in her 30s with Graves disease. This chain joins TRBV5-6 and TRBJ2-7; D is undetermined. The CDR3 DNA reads TGTGCCAGCAGCTTCACATCAGACGAGCAGTACTTC. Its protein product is CASSFTSDEQYF.